The source of this T cell receptor beta chain is a study of Graves' ophthalmopathy and Graves' hyperthyroidism. Overall study context: Peripheral blood (taken before any treatment) was collected at initial diagnosis. Findings and caveats of the study: With 70.59% sensitivity and 72.22% specificity, the model predicted ophthalmopathy progression. Ophthalmopathy versus stable hyperthyroidism: 13-signature model gave roughly 88% sensitivity, roughly 81% specificity. Blood also held most thyroid clonotypes expanded above 0.001 frequency.

This CDR3 is 13 amino acids long. The ends were cut back, 6 bases at V and 11 bases at J, with 14 bases in the middle. Per the germline V gene, CDR1 is SNHLY and CDR2 is FYNNEI. Amplification targeted the TCR beta CDR3 regions, with RNA transcripts as the source material. Second-round multiplex PCR came after a first-round RT-PCR that employed HTBI primers. Each CDR3 protein gets one entry after TCRdb re-called the multiplex PCR reads with MiXCR. The sample has about 740,000 distinct CDR3 sequences; 35% to 50% are singletons. This clonotype was observed at least ten times. Its target is not known. The clonotype comes from an adult man with Graves' ophthalmopathy. The chain recombines TRBV2 with TRBJ1-6, with D maybe TRBD1 (6 bases). The sample was peripheral blood. The CDR3: CASRPGASAPLHF. For the CDR3, the DNA is TGTGCCAGCAGGCCAGGGGCGTCGGCACCCCTCCACTTT.